The 29 T cell receptor beta chains below come from one sample, sequenced in a study of T cell responses to AZD1222 COVID-19 vaccine. The assay was immunoSEQ multiplex PCR, and TCRdb's table has in-frame clones only and misses some. This sample has 150,000 to 160,000 clones, with just over 90% found just once. Source: peripheral blood, taken on day 0 of AZD1222 vaccination. Source of these receptors: an adult in good health.

V usage is TRBV28 and J usage is TRBJ2-7; a possible D gene is TRBD2 (6 bases). V was clipped by 8 bases and J by 3 bases, with 17 bases between them. The CDR3 extends over 14 amino acids. The germline V gene has CDR1 MDHEN and CDR2 SYDVKM. CDR3 protein: CASSLGNSGYEQYF. CDR3 bases: TGTGCCAGCTCACTTGGAAATAGCGGCTACGAGCAGTACTTC.

The V and J genes are TRBV7-9 and TRBJ2-3; D may correspond to TRBD1 or TRBD2 (5 bases each). Per the germline V gene, CDR1 is SEHNR and CDR2 is FQNEAQ (reference sequence). The CDR3 is 17 amino acids. Between the trimmed V and J ends, which lost 0 bases and 0 bases, there was a span of 13 bases. CDR3 loop: CASSLANGGESTDTQYF. CDR3 in DNA: TGTGCCAGCAGCTTAGCAAATGGGGGAGAAAGCACAGATACGCAGTATTTT.

J is TRBJ1-5 and V is TRBV28; D not certain. Trimming took 3 bases from V and 5 from J, leaving 8 bases between them. From germline, CDR1 is MDHEN and CDR2 SYDVKM. This CDR3 is built from 13 residues. The CDR3 DNA follows: TGTGCCAGCAGTTTTTATTCAGATCAGCCCCAGCATTTT. Translating it yields CASSFYSDQPQHF.

The chain uses TRBV10-3 and TRBJ1-2; D uncertain. The CDR3 is 16 residues long. Trimming removed 6 bases from V and 1 base from J, with 18 bases in between. Germline loops: CDR1 ENHRY, CDR2 SYGVKD. CDR3 DNA sequence: TGTGCCATCAGCCTCCTAGACCCTGGGAGTAACTATGGCTACACCTTC. Encoded protein: CAISLLDPGSNYGYTF.

The chain carries TRBV29-1 and TRBJ1-2; D possibly corresponds to TRBD1 (5 bases). The CDR3 has 13 residues. Trimming pared 4 bases from V and 4 bases from J, leaving 13 bases between. CDR1 and CDR2 from the germline V gene are SQVTM and ANQGSEA. The CDR3 coding sequence is TGCAGCGTTGCCCGGGACGGAACCTATGGCTACACCTTC. Encoded protein: CSVARDGTYGYTF.

The chain links TRBV21-1 to TRBJ2-1; no DNA check was done on the table's D call, TRBD1. TRBV21-1 is shown as a pseudogene. The CDR3 has 15 residues. This chain's CDR3 is CASSKKGQGWNEQFF. As DNA, the CDR3 is TGTGCCAGCAGCAAAAAGGGACAGGGTTGGAATGAGCAGTTCTTC.

This sequence joins TRBV25-1 and TRBJ1-2, with TRBD1 as a possible D gene (5 bases). The CDR3 extends over 14 amino acids. V was cut by 6 bases and J by 4 bases, with 15 bases left in between. Germline V gives CDR1 MGHDK, CDR2 SYGVNS. The CDR3: CASRGPGTVYGYTF. CDR3 DNA: TGTGCCAGCAGGGGCCCCGGGACTGTCTATGGCTACACCTTC.

This clone was counted only a few times. The chain links TRBV6-4 to TRBJ1-5, with D possibly TRBD1 on 5 matching bases. Trimming stripped 0 bases from V and 4 bases from J, with 19 bases between. CDR1 and CDR2 (germline): MRHNA, SNTAGT. CDR3 length: 18 amino acids. CDR3 nucleotide sequence: TGTGCCAGCAGTGACTCTATACGCCGGGGCTCCTTTAATCAGCCCCAGCATTTT. Amino acids: CASSDSIRRGSFNQPQHF.

The chain has TRBV21-1 and TRBJ2-2; the table gives TRBD2 as D, unverified against the DNA. TRBV21-1 is designated a pseudogene. This CDR3 spans 17 amino acids. The CDR3 sequence: CASRAWRAGGIGGELFF. In DNA, the CDR3 is TGTGCCAGCAGAGCTTGGCGAGCGGGAGGGATCGGCGGGGAGCTGTTTTTT.

The chain links TRBV6-2 or TRBV6-3 to TRBJ2-1; the D is unclear. Germline V gene data show CDR1 as MNHEY and CDR2 as SVGEGT. The CDR3 extends over 14 amino acids. Trimming removed 3 bases from V and 5 bases from J, with 11 bases in between. The CDR3 sequence is CASSYRAGNNEQFF. The DNA of the CDR3 is TGTGCCAGCAGTTATAGGGCTGGAAACAATGAGCAGTTCTTC.

The chain combines TRBV18 with TRBJ2-5; no firm D call. Germline-derived CDR1 and CDR2 are KGHSH and LQKENI. V lost 3 bases and J 5 bases, leaving 4 bases between the germline ends. CDR3 length: 11 amino acids. The CDR3 DNA sequence: TGTGCCAGCTCACCCTCGGAGACCCAGTACTTC. Translating it yields CASSPSETQYF.

The chain combines TRBV6-2 or TRBV6-3 with TRBJ2-7; D remains ambiguous. CDR3 length equals 14 residues. Germline V gene lookup returns CDR1 MNHEY and CDR2 SVGEGT. V shed 2 bases and J shed 3 bases, with 11 bases lying between them. CDR3 sequence (DNA): TGTGCCAGCAGTTACCGCGCAGTCCACTACGAGCAGTACTTC. Translating gives CASSYRAVHYEQYF.

The gene calls are TRBV4-1 and TRBJ2-7; the match to TRBD1 covers 7 bases. V was pared by 1 base and J by 0 bases, with 3 bases of the junction left unmatched. This CDR3 is built from 15 residues. Per germline, CDR1 MGHRA and CDR2 YSYEKL. The CDR3 DNA reads as TGCGCCAGCAGCCAAGTCGGGACAGCCTCCTACGAGCAGTACTTC. Amino acids: CASSQVGTASYEQYF.

This chain joins TRBV13 and TRBJ1-6; D not certain. This CDR3 has 14 amino acids. Deletions cut 5 bases from V and 3 bases from J, with 8 bases between. Germline-derived CDR1 and CDR2 are PRHDT and FYEKMQ (reference sequence). The CDR3: CASSQRYYNSPLHF. For the CDR3, the DNA is TGTGCCAGCAGCCAACGCTACTATAATTCACCCCTCCACTTT.

The V call is TRBV7-2, the J call TRBJ2-1; 11 nucleotides line up with TRBD2. Germline V gene sequence: CDR1 SGHTA, CDR2 FQGNSA. J lost 6 bases, V lost 2 bases, and 9 bases had no gene match. The CDR3 covers 17 residues. The CDR3 DNA follows: TGTGCCAGCAGCTTAACTAGCGGGAGTTATGTTAGCAATGAGCAGTTCTTC. Translating gives CASSLTSGSYVSNEQFF.

The chain couples TRBV5-1 to TRBJ2-7, with 9 bases identical to TRBD1. With 4 bases clipped from V and 0 bases from J, the junction kept 17 bases outside the gene matches. There are 19 residues in the CDR3. Germline values: CDR1 SGHRS, CDR2 YFSETQ. CDR3 loop: CASSPFKPGQGIVSYEQYF. CDR3 bases: TGCGCCAGCAGCCCATTCAAACCGGGACAGGGAATCGTCTCCTACGAGCAGTACTTC.

The chain has TRBV27 and TRBJ1-3, with D perhaps TRBD1 (6 bases). This CDR3 has 15 amino acids. Germline V gene sequence: CDR1 MNHEY, CDR2 SMNVEV (reference sequence). The ends were cut back, 2 bases at V and 4 bases at J, with 12 bases in the middle. The CDR3 DNA follows: TGTGCCAGCAGTTTAGCACCCGGACAGGGAAACACCATATATTTT. It is translated as CASSLAPGQGNTIYF.

The gene calls are TRBV6-1 and TRBJ1-6, with a weak D call TRBD1 (6 bases). Between the trimmed V and J ends, which lost 2 bases and 7 bases, there was a span of 12 bases. There are 15 residues in the CDR3. Germline V CDR1 and CDR2: MNHNS, SASEGT. This CDR3 is CASSEMTGENSPLHF. The CDR3 bases are TGTGCCAGCAGTGAAATGACAGGAGAGAATTCACCCCTCCACTTT.

This chain links TRBV25-1 with TRBJ1-2; no firm D call. This CDR3 comprises 12 residues. V lost 2 bases, J lost 5 bases, and 6 bases lay in between. Germline CDR1 reads MGHDK; CDR2 reads SYGVNS. CDR3 residues: CASSELSYGYTF. CDR3 coding DNA: TGTGCCAGCAGTGAACTCTCATATGGCTACACCTTC.

This clone was picked up a small number of times. The chain joins TRBV28 to TRBJ2-7; 9 bases agree with TRBD2. In germline, CDR1 is MDHEN, CDR2 SYDVKM. The V segment lost 3 bases and the J segment 3 bases; nucleotides outside the gene matches: 3. There are 14 residues in the CDR3. CDR3 region: CASSFQTSGYEQYF. The CDR3 DNA reads as TGTGCCAGCAGTTTCCAGACTAGCGGCTACGAGCAGTACTTC.

The chain joins TRBV15 to TRBJ2-7, with D perhaps TRBD1 or TRBD2 (5 bases each). Deletions cut 1 base from V and 5 bases from J, with 6 bases between. Per the germline V gene, CDR1 is LNHNV and CDR2 is YYDKDF (reference sequence). The CDR3 covers 12 residues. DNA of the CDR3: TGTGCCACCAGCAGAGTGGGGGACGAGCAGTACTTC. Its protein is CATSRVGDEQYF.

The chain uses TRBV6-5 and TRBJ2-7; D is unclear. The V end was cut by 0 bases, the J end by 4 bases, with 7 bases between. This CDR3 region has 13 residues. Germline V gene data show CDR1 as MNHEY and CDR2 as SVGAGI. CDR3 sequence: CASSYSRTYEQYF. CDR3 nucleotide sequence: TGTGCCAGCAGTTACTCCCGGACGTACGAGCAGTACTTC.

There are a few counts of this clone. V and J are TRBV2 and TRBJ2-7, with D perhaps assigned TRBD1 or TRBD2 (5 bases each). With 2 bases removed from V and 2 bases from J, the gap between germline ends came to 16 bases. Germline-derived CDR1 and CDR2 are SNHLY and FYNNEI. The CDR3 is 16 residues long. This CDR3 reads CASSELSRESPYEQYF. The CDR3 nucleotides are TGTGCCAGCAGTGAACTAAGCAGGGAGAGTCCCTACGAGCAGTACTTC. Full variable domain (outside the CDR3, taken from reference TRBV2 and TRBJ2-7): EPEVTQTPSHQVTQMGQEVILRCVPISNHLYFYWYRQILGQKVEFLVSFYNNEISEKSEIFDDQFSVERPDGSNFTLKIRSTKLEDSAMYFCASSELSRESPYEQYFGPGTRLTVT.

This chain uses TRBV5-4 with TRBJ1-1; 7 bases line up with TRBD1. With V trimmed by 3 bases and J by 4 bases, 12 bases remained unmatched. This CDR3 has 16 amino acids. Per the germline V gene, CDR1 is SGHNT and CDR2 is YYREEE (reference sequence). The CDR3 is CASSSGEKGAGTEAFF. CDR3 bases: TGTGCCAGCAGCTCGGGAGAGAAGGGGGCTGGCACTGAAGCTTTCTTT.

The gene calls are TRBV28 and TRBJ1-4; TRBD1 agrees at 8 bases. The J segment lost 3 bases and the V segment lost 4 bases, leaving 7 bases of the junction unmatched. The length of the CDR3 is 16 residues. The germline V gene encodes CDR1 MDHEN and CDR2 SYDVKM. The CDR3 region is CASSSPNRGANEKLFF. DNA for the CDR3: TGTGCCAGCAGTTCCCCGAACAGGGGGGCTAATGAAAAACTGTTTTTT. Complete variable domain (other parts from reference TRBV28 and TRBJ1-4): DVKVTQSSRYLVKRTGEKVFLECVQDMDHENMFWYRQDPGLGLRLIYFSYDVKMKEKGDIPEGYSVSREKKERFSLILESASTNQTSMYLCASSSPNRGANEKLFFGSGTQLSVL.

This chain connects TRBV29-1 to TRBJ1-5; TRBD1 might be the D (5 bases). Germline CDR1 is SQVTM and CDR2 is ANQGSEA. Trimming took off 8 bases at V and 3 bases at J, with 11 bases between the two ends. This CDR3 spans 12 amino acids. The DNA of the CDR3 is TGCAGCCATCCGGGGGTCAATCAGCCCCAGCATTTT. It is translated as CSHPGVNQPQHF.

The chain is built from TRBV6-6 and TRBJ1-2; D is undetermined. The ends were cut back, 3 bases at V and 0 bases at J, with 14 bases in the middle. In germline, CDR1 is MNHNY, CDR2 SVGAGI (reference sequence). CDR3 length: 16 residues. CDR3 amino acids: CASSYRPRRSNYGYTF. CDR3 nucleotide sequence: TGTGCCAGCAGTTATCGCCCTCGTAGGTCTAACTATGGCTACACCTTC.

The chain carries TRBV15 and TRBJ2-3; D is perhaps TRBD1 (5 bases). CDR3 size: 16 residues. Looked up from germline, CDR1 is LNHNV and CDR2 is YYDKDF (reference sequence). Trimming removed 0 bases at V and 3 bases at J, with 13 bases between. CDR3 bases: TGTGCCACCAGCAGAGAGAAGCAGGGCCGAACAGATACGCAGTATTTT. It encodes CATSREKQGRTDTQYF. The full variable domain, in which reference TRBV15 and TRBJ2-3 provide the parts outside the CDR3, is DAMVIQNPRYQVTQFGKPVTLSCSQTLNHNVMYWYQQKSSQAPKLLFHYYDKDFNNEADTPDNFQSRRPNTSFCFLDIRSPGLGDTAMYLCATSREKQGRTDTQYFGPGTRLTVL.

The J gene is TRBJ1-2, the V gene TRBV29-1; no clear D gene. CDR3 length equals 11 residues. Deletions cut 4 bases from V and 7 bases from J, with 10 bases between. CDR1 is SQVTM, CDR2 ANQGSEA, per germline. CDR3 bases: TGCAGCGTTGGGGAAAGTGGTGGCTACACCTTC. Amino acids: CSVGESGGYTF.